This TCR beta chain comes out of a study of CD8 T cells in Susac syndrome. Study results and limitations: Only a relatively small number of individuals were included in the TCR sequencing and HLA analysis.

The RNA, about 0.45 to 1 ug, was put through reverse transcription using random hexamers. TCR beta CDR3 was amplified by immunoSEQ covering 54 Vbeta and 13 Jbeta. TCRdb passed the immunoSEQ multiplex PCR reads through MiXCR, listing each CDR3 protein once. The sample lists some 300,000 distinct CDR3 sequences; 70% to 90% were seen once. A note on this clonotype: Its antigen remains unknown.

The CDR3 has 13 residues. Germline V gene lookup returns CDR1 SEHNR and CDR2 FQNEAQ (reference sequence). V lost 5 bases, J lost 2 bases, and 7 bases lay in between. The authors sequenced TCR beta from blood CD8+ and CD4+ T cells. Through negative isolation, CD4+ and CD8+ T cells were obtained, while TEMRA cells were enriched using FACS. The receptor's source is a human donor with multiple sclerosis. The chain combines TRBV7-9 with TRBJ1-5, with D hard to call. Sequencing was performed on CD8+ T cells from PBMCs. DNA of the CDR3: TGTGCCAGCAGCCCTGGGGGCAATCAGCCCCAGCATTTT. This sequence encodes CASSPGGNQPQHF.